This entry lists 8 T cell receptor beta chains sequenced from one sample in a study of T cell responses to AZD1222 COVID-19 vaccine. Profiling relied on immunoSEQ multiplex PCR, and the TCRdb table lists in-frame clones only, not all of them. The table lists around 100,000 clones, approximately 89% of them singletons. The specimen was peripheral blood, collected on day 0 of AZD1222 vaccination. These receptors were collected from an adult in good health.

The chain recombines TRBV11-2 with TRBJ1-4; D call uncertain. CDR1 and CDR2 from the germline V gene are SGHAT and FQNNGV. The CDR3 is 16 amino acids. V lost 2 bases and J 0 bases, leaving 10 bases between the germline ends. This chain's CDR3 is CASSLWVSATNEKLFF. DNA for the CDR3: TGTGCCAGCAGCTTATGGGTATCAGCAACTAATGAAAAACTGTTTTTT.

The rearrangement links TRBV27 to TRBJ1-2, with D maybe TRBD1 (6 bases). CDR1 MNHEY and CDR2 SMNVEV come from the germline V gene (reference sequence). V was shortened by 5 bases and J by 0 bases, with 13 bases between the two germline ends. The CDR3 has 15 amino acids. CDR3 bases: TGTGCCAGCAGTATACGACAGGAAACTAACTATGGCTACACCTTC. It translates to CASSIRQETNYGYTF.

The chain joins TRBV7-3 to TRBJ2-7; 9 positions match TRBD1. The CDR3 is made up of 13 amino acids. Trimming at V came to 2 bases and at J to 7 bases, leaving 3 bases not matched to a gene. Germline V gene data show CDR1 as SGHTA and CDR2 as FQGTGA. The CDR3 protein is CASSLGTGSEQYF. CDR3 nucleotides: TGTGCCAGCAGCTTAGGGACAGGGAGTGAGCAGTACTTC.

This sequence joins TRBV11-2 and TRBJ1-5; D uncertain. Trimming cost V 1 base and J 2 bases, with 12 bases left between them. In germline, CDR1 is SGHAT, CDR2 FQNNGV. The CDR3 spans 16 residues. The CDR3 loop is CASSLGGIGGNQPQHF. CDR3 nucleotides: TGTGCCAGCAGCTTAGGGGGAATTGGCGGCAATCAGCCCCAGCATTTT. Based on the CDR3 plus reference TRBV11-2 and TRBJ1-5, the full variable domain is EAGVAQSPRYKIIEKRQSVAFWCNPISGHATLYWYQQILGQGPKLLIQFQNNGVVDDSQLPKDRFSAERLKGVDSTLKIQPAKLEDSAVYLCASSLGGIGGNQPQHFGDGTRLSIL.

The rearrangement joins TRBV6-2 or TRBV6-3 to TRBJ1-4; 9 bases map to TRBD1. J was trimmed by 8 bases and V by 2 bases; bases with no gene match: 9. The germline V gene has CDR1 MNHEY and CDR2 SVGEGT. This CDR3 contains 16 residues. The CDR3 is CASSYGDRVDLEKLFF. In nucleotides, the CDR3 is TGTGCCAGCAGTTACGGGGACAGGGTGGACTTGGAAAAACTGTTTTTT.

The genes are TRBV19 and TRBJ1-1, with TRBD1 identical over 7 bases. Germline lookup yields CDR1 LNHDA and CDR2 SQIVND (reference sequence). With 6 bases clipped from V and 2 bases from J, the junction kept 6 bases outside the gene matches. The CDR3 is 14 residues long. Here the CDR3 reads CASRVQGLNTEAFF. Written as DNA, the CDR3 is TGTGCCAGTAGGGTACAGGGGCTTAACACTGAAGCTTTCTTT.

V and J are TRBV27 and TRBJ2-7; 12 bases fit TRBD1. V shed 7 bases and J 6 bases; nucleotides not matched to a gene: 7. The CDR3 is made up of 14 amino acids. Germline CDR1 MNHEY, CDR2 SMNVEV (reference sequence). The DNA of the CDR3 is TGTGCCAGCAAGCACGGGACAGGGGGCCTCGAGCAGTACTTC. Translated, it gives CASKHGTGGLEQYF.

This chain links TRBV4-1 with TRBJ1-1; possible D gene TRBD1, 5 bases. Trimming stripped 0 bases from V and 1 base from J, with 12 bases between. The germline CDR1 and CDR2 sequences are MGHRA and YSYEKL. The CDR3 contains 16 residues. CDR3 sequence (DNA): TGCGCCAGCAGCCAAGAGCGAGGCAGGGAGAACACTGAAGCTTTCTTT. It codes for CASSQERGRENTEAFF.